The 29 T cell receptor beta chains below come from one sample, sequenced in a study of CD4 T cells in relation to SARS-CoV-2 and coronaviruses. Produced via immunoSEQ multiplex PCR; TCRdb's table is partial and in-frame only. The table has 24,000 or so clones, around 76% seen once. Before the COVID-19 pandemic, during about 2011-2018, CD4+ T cells were taken from unexposed donors. CD4+ T cells were isolated from the cells after roughly 11 days of culture. Which antigens these TCRs recognize remains unknown. The specimen sequenced was CD4+ T cells from PBMCs, cultured in vitro. These receptors originate from a human donor in good health.

This clone is medium-sized (0.01 to 0.1%) by share. The chain recombines TRBV19 with TRBJ2-2; a possible D gene is TRBD2 (6 bases). Trimming shortened V by 3 bases and J by 7 bases, and 15 bases separated the two germline ends. Germline assignment: CDR1 LNHDA and CDR2 SQIVND (reference sequence). The CDR3 has 15 residues. CDR3 in DNA: TGTGCCAGTAGTATTGGCAGGGCCGGGGGCGGGGAGCTGTTTTTT. As protein: CASSIGRAGGGELFF.

The chain recombines TRBV18 with TRBJ2-5; the D gene is possibly TRBD2 (5 bases). Looked up from germline, CDR1 is KGHSH and CDR2 is LQKENI. This CDR3 has 14 amino acids. V lost 4 bases to trimming and J lost 4 bases, with 13 bases between them. CDR3 amino acids: CASSLGVAGETQYF. Here the CDR3 DNA reads TGTGCCAGCTCACTGGGCGTGGCGGGAGAGACCCAGTACTTC.

This chain joins TRBV25-1 and TRBJ1-1, with D possibly TRBD1 on 5 matching bases. CDR3 size: 12 residues. V was clipped by 7 bases and J by 7 bases, with 13 bases between them. Germline V gene lookup returns CDR1 MGHDK and CDR2 SYGVNS. CDR3 sequence (DNA): TGTGCCAGCATTCGGGGCTGGGGTGAAGCTTTCTTT. Translated: CASIRGWGEAFF.

CDR3 residues: CATSDTRSADTDTQYF. In nucleotides, the CDR3 is TGTGCCACCAGTGATACCCGAAGCGCGGACACAGATACGCAGTATTTT. The chain joins TRBV24-1 to TRBJ2-3; no definite D call. Trimming removed 3 bases at V and 2 bases at J, with 14 bases between. This CDR3 is 16 amino acids long. The V gene's germline CDR1 is KGHDR and CDR2 SFDVKD.

The rearrangement uses TRBV5-1 and TRBJ1-2; tentative D call: TRBD1 (6 bases). CDR3 length: 16 residues. Germline V gives CDR1 SGHRS, CDR2 YFSETQ. Trimming cost V 1 base and J 1 base, with 14 bases left between them. For the CDR3, the DNA is TGCGCCAGCAGCTTGATGGCACAGGGAGGTAACTATGGCTACACCTTC. Translating gives CASSLMAQGGNYGYTF. The full variable domain, with the rest looked up from reference TRBV5-1 and TRBJ1-2, is KAGVTQTPRYLIKTRGQQVTLSCSPISGHRSVSWYQQTPGQGLQFLFEYFSETQRNKGNFPGRFSGRQFSNSRSEMNVSTLELGDSALYLCASSLMAQGGNYGYTFGSGTRLTVV.

The chain couples TRBV7-3 to TRBJ2-2; D may be TRBD2 (6 bases). Germline CDR1 reads SGHTA; CDR2 reads FQGTGA. CDR3 size: 14 residues. V shed 5 bases and J shed 4 bases, with 11 bases lying between them. The CDR3 sequence: CASSPGGGTGELFF. The CDR3 coding sequence is TGTGCCAGCAGCCCCGGGGGAGGCACCGGGGAGCTGTTTTTT.

The chain has TRBV7-9 and TRBJ2-1; 8 positions match TRBD2. Trimming took 8 bases from V and 6 from J; bases not matched to a gene: 15. CDR3 length: 16 residues. Germline values: CDR1 SEHNR, CDR2 FQNEAQ (reference sequence). CDR3 DNA: TGTGCCAGCGGCGTAGCGGGAACCACTAGATCCAATGAGCAGTTCTTC. Protein product: CASGVAGTTRSNEQFF.

This sequence joins TRBV11-1 and TRBJ2-7; D is undetermined. The CDR3 length is 14 residues. With 2 bases removed from V and 0 bases from J, the gap between germline ends came to 8 bases. Per germline, CDR1 SGHAT and CDR2 FQDESV (reference sequence). The DNA for the CDR3 is TGTGCCAGCAGCTTAATTGGACCCTCCTACGAGCAGTACTTC. It translates to CASSLIGPSYEQYF.

This clone was seen just once. This chain uses TRBV6-6 with TRBJ2-7, with no clear D. Trimming took 5 bases from V and 2 from J, leaving 19 bases between them. CDR3 length equals 16 residues. Germline V CDR1 and CDR2: MNHNY, SVGAGI (reference sequence). CDR3 bases: TGTGCCAGCAGTCCGCGCGATCTGGCGTTAACCTACGAGCAGTACTTC. Protein: CASSPRDLALTYEQYF.

This chain connects TRBV7-3 to TRBJ2-7; 9 positions agree with TRBD1. Germline CDR1 SGHTA, CDR2 FQGTGA. Trimming at V came to 2 bases and at J to 3 bases, leaving 2 bases not matched to a gene. CDR3 length: 14 residues. The CDR3 DNA follows: TGTGCCAGCAGCTTAGGGGGACAGGGCTACGAGCAGTACTTC. This codes for CASSLGGQGYEQYF. Together with reference TRBV7-3 and TRBJ2-7, the CDR3 gives the full variable domain: GAGVSQTPSNKVTEKGKYVELRCDPISGHTALYWYRQSLGQGPEFLIYFQGTGAADDSGLPNDRFFAVRPEGSVSTLKIQRTERGDSAVYLCASSLGGQGYEQYFGPGTRLTVT.

This clone came up a few times. V and J are TRBV19 and TRBJ1-5; D is ambiguous. CDR3 length: 13 amino acids. Trimming took 5 bases from V and 3 from J, leaving 8 bases between them. Germline V CDR1 and CDR2: LNHDA, SQIVND (reference sequence). The CDR3 protein is CASSLDFNQPQHF. CDR3 coding DNA: TGTGCCAGTAGTTTGGACTTCAATCAGCCCCAGCATTTT.

The J gene is TRBJ1-6, the V gene TRBV6-1; 8 positions agree with TRBD1. The junction had 6 bases not matched to a gene; V was cut back by 4 bases and J by 4 bases. CDR3 size: 16 residues. CDR1 and CDR2 from the germline V gene are MNHNS and SASEGT. The CDR3 spells CASSAGTGFYNSPLHF. CDR3 nucleotides: TGTGCCAGCAGTGCCGGGACAGGATTTTATAATTCACCCCTCCACTTT.

V gene TRBV7-9 combines with J gene TRBJ2-5; D is unresolved. CDR1 is SEHNR, CDR2 FQNEAQ, per germline (reference sequence). The CDR3 spans 15 residues. The germline V and J ends were trimmed by 2 bases and 0 bases, with 10 bases remaining between them. The CDR3 region is CASSLLAVYQETQYF. In nucleotides, the CDR3 is TGTGCCAGCAGCTTACTCGCCGTGTACCAAGAGACCCAGTACTTC.

The chain is built from TRBV27 and TRBJ2-1, with D hard to call. Germline V gives CDR1 MNHEY, CDR2 SMNVEV (reference sequence). This CDR3 is built from 17 residues. Trimming pared 3 bases from V and 4 bases from J, leaving 19 bases between. The CDR3 DNA is TGTGCCAGCAGTTTGATCTATCCCGGGTTGGGGTACAATGAGCAGTTCTTC. Protein product: CASSLIYPGLGYNEQFF.

V usage is TRBV5-4 and J usage is TRBJ1-1, with a tentative D call TRBD1 (5 bases). The germline CDR1 and CDR2 sequences are SGHNT and YYREEE (reference sequence). This CDR3 has 18 residues. The V end was cut by 4 bases, the J end by 0 bases, with 22 bases between. CDR3 amino acids: CASSGISDGTIMNTEAFF. For the CDR3, the DNA is TGTGCCAGCAGCGGGATCAGCGACGGGACGATCATGAACACTGAAGCTTTCTTT.

V and J are TRBV4-3 and TRBJ1-3; D gene unclear. This CDR3 comprises 14 residues. With 1 base removed from V and 4 bases from J, the gap between germline ends came to 8 bases. Germline V lookup: CDR1 LGHNA, CDR2 YSLEER. The CDR3 protein is CASSQGVGGNTIYF. The CDR3 nucleotides are TGCGCCAGCAGCCAAGGTGTGGGCGGAAACACCATATATTTT.

In this sample, this clone turned up a few times. The chain links TRBV5-4 to TRBJ1-2; 7 bases map to TRBD1. Germline assignment: CDR1 SGHNT and CDR2 YYREEE (reference sequence). The length of the CDR3 is 13 residues. J lost 7 bases, V lost 2 bases, and 5 bases had no gene match. The CDR3, as DNA: TGTGCCAGCAGCTTAACAGGGGTCTCTGGCTACACCTTC. Translated, it gives CASSLTGVSGYTF.

V is TRBV14 and J is TRBJ2-2; no reliable D call. V was trimmed by 1 base and J by 1 base, leaving 1 base between them. Germline CDR1 is SGHDN and CDR2 is FVKESK. The CDR3 length is 13 residues. CDR3 in amino acids: CASSQGNTGELFF. The CDR3 nucleotides are TGTGCCAGCAGCCAAGGGAACACCGGGGAGCTGTTTTTT.

This chain uses TRBV11-2 with TRBJ1-2; D might be TRBD1 (5 bases). The germline gives CDR1 SGHAT, CDR2 FQNNGV. V shed 1 base and J shed 4 bases, with 16 bases lying between them. CDR3 length equals 16 residues. The CDR3 DNA reads as TGTGCCAGCAGCTTAGGGAGGGACGGGACTCTCTATGGCTACACCTTC. As protein: CASSLGRDGTLYGYTF.

V and J are TRBV7-3 and TRBJ2-5, with TRBD2 matching over 10 bases. Per germline, CDR1 SGHTA and CDR2 FQGTGA. Trimming cost V 6 bases and J 2 bases; bases outside gene matches: 6. The CDR3 has 15 residues. The CDR3 here is CASSQLAGRQETQYF. Written as DNA, the CDR3 is TGTGCCAGCAGTCAACTAGCGGGAAGGCAAGAGACCCAGTACTTC. Variable domain in full (rest from reference TRBV7-3 and TRBJ2-5): GAGVSQTPSNKVTEKGKYVELRCDPISGHTALYWYRQSLGQGPEFLIYFQGTGAADDSGLPNDRFFAVRPEGSVSTLKIQRTERGDSAVYLCASSQLAGRQETQYFGPGTRLLVL.

The V call is TRBV12-5, the J call TRBJ2-3; D remains unclear. The CDR3 is 11 amino acids. Trimming removed 3 bases from V and 7 bases from J, with 5 bases in between. Germline V lookup: CDR1 LGHNT, CDR2 FRNRAP. CDR3 sequence: CASGFPNTQYF. For the CDR3, the DNA is TGTGCTAGTGGTTTTCCAAATACGCAGTATTTT.

This sequence joins TRBV3-1 (or the pseudogene TRBV3-2) and TRBJ2-5; 11 bases are a match to TRBD2. This CDR3 has 14 residues. The germline gives CDR1 LGHDT, CDR2 YNNKEL (reference sequence). The V gene end was trimmed by 4 bases and the J gene end by 5 bases; junction bases not matched to a gene: 3. The CDR3 region has the DNA TGTGCCAGCAGCCTTATAGCGGGAGGGGAGACCCAGTACTTC. It yields the protein CASSLIAGGETQYF.

The chain employs TRBV7-3 and TRBJ2-3; D perhaps matches TRBD2 (6 bases). Trimming left V 3 bases short and J 6 bases short, with 10 bases between. There are 13 residues in the CDR3. Germline CDR1 is SGHTA and CDR2 is FQGTGA. The CDR3 sequence is CASSFGGSDTQYF. CDR3 DNA: TGTGCCAGCAGCTTCGGAGGGAGTGATACGCAGTATTTT. Full variable domain (missing parts from reference TRBV7-3 and TRBJ2-3): GAGVSQTPSNKVTEKGKYVELRCDPISGHTALYWYRQSLGQGPEFLIYFQGTGAADDSGLPNDRFFAVRPEGSVSTLKIQRTERGDSAVYLCASSFGGSDTQYFGPGTRLTVL.

The chain couples TRBV7-3 to TRBJ2-2, with D tentatively TRBD2 (6 bases). V dropped 6 bases and J dropped 8 bases, with 13 bases sitting between them. The CDR3 extends over 13 amino acids. Germline CDR1 reads SGHTA; CDR2 reads FQGTGA. CDR3 amino acids: CASRAGSRGELFF. CDR3 DNA sequence: TGTGCCAGCAGGGCGGGATCCCGAGGGGAGCTGTTTTTT.

This clone was counted once. This chain links TRBV3-1 (or the pseudogene TRBV3-2) with TRBJ1-1; TRBD1 matches at 8 bases. The germline gives CDR1 LGHDT, CDR2 YNNKEL (reference sequence). The CDR3 spans 15 residues. The V gene end was trimmed by 2 bases and the J gene end by 6 bases; junction bases not matched to a gene: 8. Here the CDR3 reads CASSQRVTGAAEAFF. The DNA of the CDR3 is TGTGCCAGCAGCCAAAGGGTGACAGGGGCGGCTGAAGCTTTCTTT.

The chain is built from TRBV12-5 and TRBJ2-7; D is possibly TRBD1 (6 bases). The CDR3 contains 15 residues. V was cut by 6 bases and J by 2 bases, with 17 bases left in between. Germline V CDR1 and CDR2: LGHNT, FRNRAP. CDR3 sequence (DNA): TGTGCTAGTGGAAGTACGATGACAGGTACCTACGAGCAGTACTTC. Encoded protein: CASGSTMTGTYEQYF. Complete variable domain (other parts from reference TRBV12-5 and TRBJ2-7): DARVTQTPRHKVTEMGQEVTMRCQPILGHNTVFWYRQTMMQGLELLAYFRNRAPLDDSGMPKDRFSAEMPDATLATLKIQPSEPRDSAVYFCASGSTMTGTYEQYFGPGTRLTVT.

V gene TRBV3-1 (or the pseudogene TRBV3-2) combines with J gene TRBJ2-3; no definite D call. Germline loops: CDR1 LGHDT, CDR2 YNNKEL (reference sequence). Between the trimmed V and J ends, which lost 4 bases and 2 bases, there was a span of 4 bases. The CDR3 totals 12 residues. This chain's CDR3 is CASSRDTDTQYF. CDR3 bases: TGTGCCAGCAGCCGTGACACAGATACGCAGTATTTT.

This chain uses TRBV18 with TRBJ2-3; 7 nucleotides agree with TRBD1. There are 16 residues in the CDR3. The germline V gene has CDR1 KGHSH and CDR2 LQKENI. V shed 0 bases, J shed 1 base, and the junction held 4 bases outside the gene matches. Here the CDR3 DNA reads TGTGCCAGCTCACCACCCGGGACAGACCGCACAGATACGCAGTATTTT. Protein product: CASSPPGTDRTDTQYF.

The chain employs TRBV5-8 and TRBJ2-6; D remains unclear. This CDR3 has 17 residues. V lost 2 bases, J lost 5 bases, and 17 bases lay in between. Germline CDR1 reads SGHTS; CDR2 reads YDEGEE. Here the CDR3 reads CASSFSIARSRANVLTF. The CDR3 region has the DNA TGTGCCAGCAGCTTTTCTATCGCCCGGAGTAGGGCCAACGTCCTGACTTTC.